This record covers a single T cell receptor (beta chain). These data come from a study of shared clonotypes between healthy human individuals. The data were produced by immunoSEQ multiplex PCR, yet TCRdb's version contains in-frame clones alone and is incomplete. The table lists more than 850,000 clones, around three quarters of them singletons, with approximately 0.5% in the top ten. The CDR3 covers 15 residues. Germline CDR1 is MGHRA and CDR2 is YSYEKL. The junction had 4 bases not matched to a gene; V was cut back by 4 bases and J by 5 bases. Sequencing was carried out using memory CD4+ T cells from PBMCs. As to subset: CD45RA-negative fraction. The genes are TRBV4-1 and TRBJ2-1, with 11 bases lining up with TRBD2. The source is a man younger than 30 in good health. Some clones in this sample may be carry-over from other donors' samples. For the CDR3, the DNA is TGCGCCAGCAGCCGCTTGGGACTAGCGGACAATGAGCAGTTCTTC. Protein: CASSRLGLADNEQFF.